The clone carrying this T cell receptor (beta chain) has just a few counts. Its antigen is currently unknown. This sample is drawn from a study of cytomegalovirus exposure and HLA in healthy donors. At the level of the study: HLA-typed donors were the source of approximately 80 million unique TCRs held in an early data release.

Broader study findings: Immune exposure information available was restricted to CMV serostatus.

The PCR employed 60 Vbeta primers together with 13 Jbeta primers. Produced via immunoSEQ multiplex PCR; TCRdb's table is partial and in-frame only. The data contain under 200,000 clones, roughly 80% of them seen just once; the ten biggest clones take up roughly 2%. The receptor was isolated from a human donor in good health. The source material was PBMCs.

The CDR3 region is CASMTTGNTEAFF. The CDR3 nucleotides read TGTGCCAGCATGACGACGGGGAACACTGAAGCTTTCTTT. The rearrangement joins TRBV2 to TRBJ1-1; D gene unclear. This CDR3 contains 13 residues. Trimming removed 7 bases from V and 1 base from J, with 10 bases in between. Per germline, CDR1 SNHLY and CDR2 FYNNEI.